This T cell receptor beta chain was sequenced during a study of blood T cell repertoires in COVID-19. Sequencing was performed with immunoSEQ multiplex PCR; in TCRdb, only in-frame clones are kept and a portion is missing. This table has 200,000 to 250,000 clones, around 86% appearing once. The V gene lost 4 bases and the J gene lost 1 base, with 14 bases spanning the gap. This CDR3 has 15 amino acids. Germline assignment: CDR1 SGHRS and CDR2 YFSETQ. Sequences were obtained from peripheral blood. This TCR was recovered from a woman aged 70 to 79 with COVID-19, enrolled during active disease. J is TRBJ1-1 and V is TRBV5-1; TRBD1 is a possible D gene (5 bases). The CDR3 DNA follows: TGCGCCAGCAGCCTAAACTCCGACAGGAACACTGAAGCTTTCTTT. Protein product: CASSLNSDRNTEAFF. Filled out from reference TRBV5-1 and TRBJ1-1, the complete variable domain reads KAGVTQTPRYLIKTRGQQVTLSCSPISGHRSVSWYQQTPGQGLQFLFEYFSETQRNKGNFPGRFSGRQFSNSRSEMNVSTLELGDSALYLCASSLNSDRNTEAFFGQGTRLTVV.